These T cell receptor beta chains were read from a single sample in a study of cytomegalovirus exposure and HLA in healthy donors. TCRdb's copy holds only in-frame clones and misses some; the assay was immunoSEQ multiplex PCR. The table includes around 130,000 clones, approximately 85% detected once. Sequencing used PBMCs. Source of these receptors: a boy between 10 and 17 years old in good health and CMV-seronegative. Each CDR3 is given with its conserved first and last residue.

V	J	length	CDR3
TRBV7-7	TRBJ1-4	13	CASIDSRGEKLFF
TRBV2	TRBJ1-1	12	CAGNSMNTEAFF
TRBV7-2	TRBJ2-2	15	CASSLRTGTEGELFF
TRBV30	-	15	CAWGPAGLLVHEQYF
TRBV5-1	TRBJ1-2	13	CASSITGGDGYTF
TRBV30	TRBJ1-6	11	CACAPAGPLHF
TRBV5-1	TRBJ2-7	13	CASSFRDTYEQYF
TRBV18	TRBJ1-4	15	CASSPLGTGEEKLFF
TRBV6-4	TRBJ1-2	11	CASSDSRGYTF
TRBV9	TRBJ2-7	14	CASSPSPAPYEQYF
TRBV5-1	TRBJ2-7	15	CASSLETSNYYEQYF
TRBV4-1	TRBJ2-7	18	CASSQEELGLAAVYEQYF
TRBV7-2	TRBJ2-7	15	CASSFLAGDPYEQYF
TRBV5-1	TRBJ1-1	14	CASSSGTGNTEAFF
TRBV5-6	TRBJ1-1	14	CASSGGRTNTEAFF
TRBV6-5	TRBJ2-2	13	CASSLLVPGELFF
TRBV6-5	TRBJ2-1	14	CASSRLAGDNEQFF
TRBV19	TRBJ2-1	13	CASSMGGTNEQFF
TRBV9	TRBJ2-3	17	CASSPSGLAGGPDTQYF
TRBV5-4	TRBJ1-2	14	CASSPRTGNYGYTF
TRBV4-2	TRBJ2-1	16	CASSPRGGGPGNEQFF
TRBV19	TRBJ2-7	14	CASRPTGTSYEQYF
TRBV15	TRBJ2-1	13	CATSRDPSNEQFF
TRBV9	TRBJ1-1	14	CASSPGGGYTEAFF
TRBV4-3	TRBJ2-3	16	CASSQVARGGTDTQYF
TRBV19	TRBJ1-2	14	CASSKYRVYYGYTF
TRBV5-6	TRBJ2-3	14	CASSWGTSSDTQYF
TRBV21-1	TRBJ2-7	16	CASSKEETSGSYEQYF
TRBV19	TRBJ2-1	16	CASTPYLRGRYNEQFF
TRBV5-4	TRBJ1-2	17	CASSPTKQGFGPYGYTF
TRBV27	TRBJ2-1	16	CASSLSFAGGGREQFF
TRBV29-1	TRBJ2-1	13	CSVLGRLVGEQFF
TRBV6-1	TRBJ2-7	14	CASSVRDRGFEQYF
TRBV4-1	TRBJ1-5	14	CASSAGQGPQPQHF
TRBV5-1	TRBJ2-7	14	CASSPTGGRDEQYF
TRBV5-6	TRBJ2-7	12	CASSLVEDEQYF
TRBV7-9	TRBJ1-2	14	CASSPRPSGDGYTF
TRBV25-1	TRBJ2-3	14	CASSRQGRTDTQYF
TRBV6-1	TRBJ1-5	15	CASSDVGAINQPQHF
TRBV7-6	TRBJ2-1	15	CASSETSGGDNEQFF
TRBV27	TRBJ1-1	15	CASSLGRSGSTEAFF
TRBV27	TRBJ1-2	13	CASSLGQNYGYTF
TRBV5-4	TRBJ2-7	13	CASSDGGLYEQYF
TRBV27	TRBJ2-7	13	CASSPSSRLEQYF
TRBV9	TRBJ2-3	15	CASSARQGWADTQYF
TRBV6-5	TRBJ2-2	16	CASSYSLAGGAGELFF
TRBV5-6	TRBJ1-2	13	CASSLEGLGGYTF
TRBV5-1	TRBJ2-5	15	CASSSAGGFRETQYF
TRBV27	TRBJ1-1	13	CASSLTGNTEAFF
TRBV6-1	TRBJ2-1	15	CASSEGLAGYNEQFF
TRBV2	TRBJ1-4	15	CASSAQGVTNEKLFF
TRBV6-5	TRBJ2-6	15	CASSIGTDGANVLTF
TRBV5-4	TRBJ2-3	18	CASSLMGLASGGPDTQYF
TRBV10-3	TRBJ1-2	14	CAISDSTGAYGYTF
TRBV7-9	TRBJ1-1	14	CASSSQGQGTEAFF